This entry concerns a single T cell receptor (beta chain). The antigen is not known. The source of the sample is a study of cytomegalovirus exposure and HLA in healthy donors. Study-wide context: The early release's HLA-typed donors yielded some 85 million unique TCRs.

Study-wide results and limits: A prior analysis recorded that most TCR beta V segments were productive about 90% or about 30% of the time.

This CDR3 region has 17 residues. The V segment lost 5 bases and the J segment 0 bases; nucleotides outside the gene matches: 9. Per germline, CDR1 SGHTA and CDR2 FQGNSA. PCR was performed using 60 Vbeta and 13 Jbeta primers. Sequenced by immunoSEQ multiplex PCR; TCRdb stores in-frame clones only, minus some. The repertoire table contains some 120,000 clones. The TCR was taken from a man between 18 and 35 years old in good health and CMV-seronegative. V is TRBV7-2 and J is TRBJ2-7, with TRBD2 matching over 11 bases. Sequencing was done on a sample of PBMCs. The CDR3 coding sequence is TGTGCCAGCAGCCTTTGGGGACTAGCGGATAGCTCCTACGAGCAGTACTTC. It encodes CASSLWGLADSSYEQYF. Using reference TRBV7-2 and TRBJ2-7 for the parts outside the CDR3, the full variable domain is GAGVSQSPSNKVTEKGKDVELRCDPISGHTALYWYRQSLGQGLEFLIYFQGNSAPDKSGLPSDRFSAERTGGSVSTLTIQRTQQEDSAVYLCASSLWGLADSSYEQYFGPGTRLTVT.